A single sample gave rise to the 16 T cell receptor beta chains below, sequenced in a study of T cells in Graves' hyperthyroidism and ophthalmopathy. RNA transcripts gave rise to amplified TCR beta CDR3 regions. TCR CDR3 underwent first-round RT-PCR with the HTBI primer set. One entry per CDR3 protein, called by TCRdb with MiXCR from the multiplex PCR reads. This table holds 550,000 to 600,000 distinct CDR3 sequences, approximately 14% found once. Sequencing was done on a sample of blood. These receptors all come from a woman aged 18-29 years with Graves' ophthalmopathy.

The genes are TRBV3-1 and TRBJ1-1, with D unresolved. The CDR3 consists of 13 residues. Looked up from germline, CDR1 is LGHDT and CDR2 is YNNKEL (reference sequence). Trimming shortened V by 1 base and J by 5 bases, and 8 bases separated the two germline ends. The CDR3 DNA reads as TGTGCCAGCAGCCAAGGGTCTGGGACTGAAGCTTTCTTT. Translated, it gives CASSQGSGTEAFF. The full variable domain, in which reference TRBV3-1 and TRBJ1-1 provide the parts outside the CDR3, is DTAVSQTPKYLVTQMGNDKSIKCEQNLGHDTMYWYKQDSKKFLKIMFSYNNKELIINETVPNRFSPKSPDKAHLNLHINSLELGDSAVYFCASSQGSGTEAFFGQGTRLTVV.

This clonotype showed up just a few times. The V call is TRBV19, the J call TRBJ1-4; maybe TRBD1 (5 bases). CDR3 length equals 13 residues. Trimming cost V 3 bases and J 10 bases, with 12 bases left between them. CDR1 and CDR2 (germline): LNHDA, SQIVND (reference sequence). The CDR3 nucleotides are TGTGCCAGTAGTATCGCGGGGGAAGGAAAACTGTTTTTT. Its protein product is CASSIAGEGKLFF.

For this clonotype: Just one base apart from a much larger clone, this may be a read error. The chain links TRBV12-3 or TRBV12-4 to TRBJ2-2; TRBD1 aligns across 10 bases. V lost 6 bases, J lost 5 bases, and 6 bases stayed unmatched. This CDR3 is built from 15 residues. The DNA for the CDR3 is TGTGCCAGCAGCCGACAGGGGGCTCGGACCGGGGAGCTGTTTTTT. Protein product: CASSRQGARTGELFF.

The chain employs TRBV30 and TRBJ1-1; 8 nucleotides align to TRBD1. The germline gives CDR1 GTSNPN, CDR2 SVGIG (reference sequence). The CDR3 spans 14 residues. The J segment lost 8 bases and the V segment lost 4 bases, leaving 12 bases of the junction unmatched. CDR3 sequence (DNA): TGTGCCTGGAATGGGCCAGGCAGGGGGCGAGAAGCTTTCTTT. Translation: CAWNGPGRGREAFF.

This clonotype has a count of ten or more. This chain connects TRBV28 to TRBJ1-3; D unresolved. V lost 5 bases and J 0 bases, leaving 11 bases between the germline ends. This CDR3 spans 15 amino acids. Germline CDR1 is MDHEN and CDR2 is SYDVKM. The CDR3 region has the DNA TGTGCCAGCAGTCCCTCCGACACCTCTGGAAACACCATATATTTT. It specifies CASSPSDTSGNTIYF.

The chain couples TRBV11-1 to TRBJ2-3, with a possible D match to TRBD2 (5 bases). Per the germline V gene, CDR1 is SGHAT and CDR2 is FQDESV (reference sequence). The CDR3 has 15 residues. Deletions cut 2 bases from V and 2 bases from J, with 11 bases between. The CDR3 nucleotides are TGTGCCAGCAGCTTACGGAGCGGTTTCACAGATACGCAGTATTTT. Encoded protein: CASSLRSGFTDTQYF.

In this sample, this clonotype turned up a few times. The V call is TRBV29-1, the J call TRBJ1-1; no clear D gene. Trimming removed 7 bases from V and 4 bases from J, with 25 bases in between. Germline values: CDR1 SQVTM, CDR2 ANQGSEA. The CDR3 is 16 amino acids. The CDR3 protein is CSAQDPDIPLLTEAFF. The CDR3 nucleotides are TGCAGCGCTCAAGACCCCGACATCCCCCTGCTCACTGAAGCTTTCTTT.

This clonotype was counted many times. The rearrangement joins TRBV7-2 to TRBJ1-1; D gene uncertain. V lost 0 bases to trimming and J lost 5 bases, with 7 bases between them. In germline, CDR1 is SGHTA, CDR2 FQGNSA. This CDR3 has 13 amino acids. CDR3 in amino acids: CASSLARRTEAFF. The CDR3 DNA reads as TGTGCCAGCAGCTTAGCTCGGCGTACTGAAGCTTTCTTT. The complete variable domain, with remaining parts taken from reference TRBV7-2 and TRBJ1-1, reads GAGVSQSPSNKVTEKGKDVELRCDPISGHTALYWYRQSLGQGLEFLIYFQGNSAPDKSGLPSDRFSAERTGGSVSTLTIQRTQQEDSAVYLCASSLARRTEAFFGQGTRLTVV.

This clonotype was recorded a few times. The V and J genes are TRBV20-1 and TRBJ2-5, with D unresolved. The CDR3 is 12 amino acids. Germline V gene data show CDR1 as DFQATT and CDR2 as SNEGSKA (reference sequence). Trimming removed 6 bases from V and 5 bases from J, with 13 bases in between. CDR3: CSASDLRETQYF. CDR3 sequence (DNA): TGCAGTGCATCGGACCTCCGGGAGACCCAGTACTTC.

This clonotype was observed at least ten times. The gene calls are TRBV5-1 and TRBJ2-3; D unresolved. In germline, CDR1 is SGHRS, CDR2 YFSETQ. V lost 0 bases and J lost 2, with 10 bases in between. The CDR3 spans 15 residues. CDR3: CASSLAMGATDTQYF. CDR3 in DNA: TGCGCCAGCAGCTTGGCGATGGGTGCCACAGATACGCAGTATTTT.

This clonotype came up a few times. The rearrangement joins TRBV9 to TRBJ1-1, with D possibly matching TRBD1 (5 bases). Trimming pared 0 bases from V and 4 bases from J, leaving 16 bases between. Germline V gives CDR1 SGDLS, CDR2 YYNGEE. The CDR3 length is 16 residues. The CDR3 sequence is CASSVEAGSYTTEAFF. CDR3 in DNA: TGTGCCAGCAGCGTAGAGGCAGGGTCTTACACCACTGAAGCTTTCTTT.

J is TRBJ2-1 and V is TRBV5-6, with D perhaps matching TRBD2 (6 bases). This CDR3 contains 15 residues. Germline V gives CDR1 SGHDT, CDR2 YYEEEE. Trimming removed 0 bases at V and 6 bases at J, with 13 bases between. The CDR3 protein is CASSLASGYPNEQFF. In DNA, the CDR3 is TGTGCCAGCAGCTTGGCCAGCGGGTATCCCAATGAGCAGTTCTTC.

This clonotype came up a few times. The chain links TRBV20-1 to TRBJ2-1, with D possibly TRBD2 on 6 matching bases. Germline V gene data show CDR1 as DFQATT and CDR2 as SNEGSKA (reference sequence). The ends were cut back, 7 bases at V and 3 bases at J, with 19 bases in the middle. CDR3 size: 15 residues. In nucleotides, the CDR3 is TGCAGTGGGAGTCGAGTGGCTAGCGTCTACAATGAGCAGTTCTTC. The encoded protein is CSGSRVASVYNEQFF.

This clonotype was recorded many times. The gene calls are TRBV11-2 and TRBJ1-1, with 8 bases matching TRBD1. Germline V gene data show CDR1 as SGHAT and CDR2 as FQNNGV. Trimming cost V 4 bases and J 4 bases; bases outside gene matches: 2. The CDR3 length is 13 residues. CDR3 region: CASSWTGPTEAFF. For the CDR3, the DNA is TGTGCCAGCAGCTGGACAGGGCCCACTGAAGCTTTCTTT.

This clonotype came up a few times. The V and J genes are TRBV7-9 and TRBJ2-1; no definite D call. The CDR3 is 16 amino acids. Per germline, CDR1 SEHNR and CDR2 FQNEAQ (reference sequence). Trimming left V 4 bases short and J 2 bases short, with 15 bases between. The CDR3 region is CASSSDLVLTYNEQFF. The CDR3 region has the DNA TGTGCCAGCAGCTCTGACCTTGTTCTTACCTACAATGAGCAGTTCTTC.

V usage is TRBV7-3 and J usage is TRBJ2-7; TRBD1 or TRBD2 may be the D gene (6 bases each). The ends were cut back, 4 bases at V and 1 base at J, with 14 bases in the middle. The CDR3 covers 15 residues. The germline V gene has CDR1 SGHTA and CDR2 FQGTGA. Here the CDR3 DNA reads TGTGCCAGCAGCTCGTTTGGGGGGCAGTCCTACGAGCAGTACTTC. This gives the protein CASSSFGGQSYEQYF. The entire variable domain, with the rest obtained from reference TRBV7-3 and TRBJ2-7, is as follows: GAGVSQTPSNKVTEKGKYVELRCDPISGHTALYWYRQSLGQGPEFLIYFQGTGAADDSGLPNDRFFAVRPEGSVSTLKIQRTERGDSAVYLCASSSFGGQSYEQYFGPGTRLTVT.